The clone carrying this T cell receptor beta chain was seen only a few times. The antigen is not known. This specimen comes from a study of identical twins. A universal primer site was added by template switching, and unique molecular identifiers were carried by the cDNA. TCRdb reanalysed the 5' RACE reads using MiXCR and keeps one entry per CDR3 protein. The table lists some 1,700,000 distinct CDR3 sequences, less than 40% of them singletons. Healthy Caucasian donors formed the entire cohort. Study-wide points: Fewer insertions characterized abundant cord blood beta clonotypes, whereas memory repertoires showed none. Conclusions rested on cross-sectional statistics rather than following the same donors.

CDR3 length equals 14 residues. V lost 5 bases, J lost 2 bases, and 13 bases lay in between. The germline CDR1 and CDR2 sequences are MNHEY and SVGAGI. The receptor was isolated from a newborn girl in good health. The rearrangement links TRBV6-5 to TRBJ2-7; D possibly corresponds to TRBD2 (5 bases). Material for sequencing was cord blood. CDR3 in amino acids: CASSRGLSTYEQYF. The CDR3 DNA reads as TGTGCCAGCAGTCGCGGACTGAGTACCTACGAGCAGTACTTC.